Presented here are 11 T cell receptor beta chains from one specimen sequenced in a study of identical twins. From the 5' RACE reads, TCRdb called clonotypes with MiXCR, one entry per CDR3 protein. Altogether hundreds of thousands of distinct CDR3 sequences are present, roughly 10% being singletons, with the ten largest covering around 5%. Material for sequencing was memory (CD45RO+) T cells sorted from blood. The receptors stem from a woman aged 18-29 years in good health.

This clonotype has a count of ten or more. The chain combines TRBV29-1 with TRBJ1-1; TRBD1 might be the D (5 bases). V lost 8 bases to trimming and J lost 2 bases, with 12 bases between them. Germline CDR1 SQVTM, CDR2 ANQGSEA. The CDR3 has 12 amino acids. The CDR3 region is CSFGRGNTEAFF. In DNA, the CDR3 is TGCAGCTTCGGAAGGGGTAACACTGAAGCTTTCTTT.

The chain is built from TRBV3-1 and TRBJ2-7; a possible D gene is TRBD1 (6 bases). With 7 bases removed from V and 1 base from J, the gap between germline ends came to 14 bases. The germline V gene encodes CDR1 LGHDT and CDR2 YNNKEL (reference sequence). CDR3 length equals 14 residues. CDR3 nucleotide sequence: TGTGCCAGCACCCTATCAGGGGCATCCTACGAGCAGTACTTC. This codes for CASTLSGASYEQYF.

In this sample, this clonotype turned up many times. The chain has TRBV7-9 and TRBJ1-1; D gene ambiguous. This CDR3 region has 14 residues. V gave up 2 bases and J gave up 3 bases, with 10 bases separating them. Germline loops: CDR1 SEHNR, CDR2 FQNEAQ (reference sequence). CDR3 nucleotides: TGTGCCAGCAGCTTATTAGGTCGGGACACTGAAGCTTTCTTT. Protein: CASSLLGRDTEAFF.

This CDR3 reads CASSQNRVSIDEQFF. The CDR3 region has the DNA TGCGCCAGCAGCCAGAACAGGGTTTCAATTGATGAGCAGTTCTTC. The genes are TRBV5-1 and TRBJ2-1; TRBD1 might be the D (6 bases). The CDR3 sequence is 15 residues long. V lost 4 bases to trimming and J lost 8 bases, with 19 bases between them. The V gene's germline CDR1 is SGHRS and CDR2 YFSETQ.

V usage is TRBV30 and J usage is TRBJ2-1; TRBD1 aligns across 8 bases. Germline trimming cut 2 bases from V and 5 bases from J; bases unmatched to any gene: 23. The germline V gene has CDR1 GTSNPN and CDR2 SVGIG (reference sequence). The CDR3 is made up of 20 amino acids. CDR3 bases: TGTGCCTGGAGTAAGCCCCATTATACGAGAGCCGGGACAGGTGACAATGAGCAGTTCTTC. Translated, it gives CAWSKPHYTRAGTGDNEQFF. Using reference TRBV30 and TRBJ2-1 for the parts outside the CDR3, the full variable domain is SQTIHQWPATLVQPVGSPLSLECTVEGTSNPNLYWYRQAAGRGLQLLFYSVGIGQISSEVPQNLSASRPQDRQFILSSKKLLLSDSGFYLCAWSKPHYTRAGTGDNEQFFGPGTRLTVL.

The V gene is TRBV12-3 or TRBV12-4, the J gene TRBJ2-5; tentative D call: TRBD2 (7 bases). The CDR3 has 14 amino acids. The V end was cut by 3 bases, the J end by 3 bases, with 11 bases between. The CDR3 loop reads CASSLGGAKETQYF. The CDR3 region has the DNA TGTGCCAGCAGTTTGGGGGGGGCTAAAGAGACCCAGTACTTC.

This clonotype appeared many times. The chain uses TRBV2 and TRBJ2-7; 8 bases agree with TRBD2. CDR3 length: 14 residues. Germline V lookup: CDR1 SNHLY, CDR2 FYNNEI. The J segment lost 2 bases and the V segment lost 4 bases, leaving 4 bases of the junction unmatched. The CDR3 reads CASSALAGAYEQYF. DNA for the CDR3: TGTGCCAGCAGTGCGCTAGCGGGTGCCTACGAGCAGTACTTC.

This clonotype was counted between two and nine times. This chain uses TRBV7-2 with TRBJ2-3; D may correspond to TRBD1 or TRBD2 (5 bases each). CDR1 SGHTA and CDR2 FQGNSA come from the germline V gene. V was cut by 5 bases and J by 8 bases, with 17 bases left in between. This CDR3 spans 14 amino acids. The chain's CDR3 is CASSPLRGLSTQYF. The CDR3 DNA reads as TGTGCCAGCAGCCCCTTACGGGGCTTGAGTACGCAGTATTTT.

The chain carries TRBV4-2 and TRBJ1-1; no clear D gene. The V end was cut by 0 bases, the J end by 10 bases, with 15 bases between. Germline CDR1 is LGHNA and CDR2 is YNFKEQ. This CDR3 is 14 amino acids long. CDR3 loop: CASSQDPSETTAFF. As DNA, the CDR3 is TGTGCCAGCAGCCAAGATCCGTCTGAGACAACAGCTTTCTTT.

This clonotype has at least ten counts. V gene TRBV3-1 combines with J gene TRBJ2-7; tentatively, D is TRBD1 or TRBD2 (5 bases each). Germline V CDR1 and CDR2: LGHDT, YNNKEL (reference sequence). The ends were cut back, 0 bases at V and 4 bases at J, with 7 bases in the middle. This CDR3 has 13 residues. CDR3 sequence (DNA): TGTGCCAGCAGCCAAGAATGGGGGTACGAGCAGTACTTC. Its translation is CASSQEWGYEQYF.

This clonotype was observed a handful of times. The rearrangement links TRBV5-8 to TRBJ1-2; 7 bases match TRBD1. Germline V lookup: CDR1 SGHTS, CDR2 YDEGEE. This CDR3 contains 14 residues. J was trimmed by 8 bases and V by 2 bases; bases with no gene match: 9. The CDR3 DNA sequence: TGTGCCAGCAGCTTCGACGGGACAGAGAGGGGCTACACCTTC. This sequence encodes CASSFDGTERGYTF.